This entry concerns a single T cell receptor beta chain. Its matching antigen is unknown. This sample was included in a study of T cell responses to AZD1222 COVID-19 vaccine. Study-level results: Repertoire samples came only from after the peak T cell response.

The CDR3 runs to 15 residues. V lost 4 bases and J lost 5, with 19 bases in between. The germline V gene encodes CDR1 SGHDT and CDR2 YYEEEE. Sequencing was performed with immunoSEQ multiplex PCR; in TCRdb, only in-frame clones are kept and a portion is missing. The table lists about 150,000 clones, about 95% of them singletons, with around 1.3% in the top ten. The chain couples TRBV5-6 to TRBJ2-7; possible D gene TRBD2, 6 bases. This specimen was peripheral blood, taken on day 0 of AZD1222 vaccination. The receptor comes from an adult in good health. This CDR3 is CASSPRWGESHEQYV. The CDR3, as DNA: TGTGCCAGCAGCCCCAGGTGGGGGGAATCTCACGAGCAGTACGTC.